One and the same sample provided the 25 T cell receptor beta chains below, sequenced in a study of T cell responses to AZD1222 COVID-19 vaccine. Sequencing used immunoSEQ multiplex PCR; TCRdb keeps in-frame clones, though not all of them. This sample has about 130,000 clones, with 90% to 95% found just once. The sequenced sample was peripheral blood, obtained 28 days after the second AZD1222 dose. Source of these receptors: an adult who received the AZD1222 COVID-19 vaccine.

This sequence joins TRBV7-6 and TRBJ1-1; TRBD1 might be the D (6 bases). The germline V and J ends were trimmed by 4 bases and 5 bases, with 17 bases remaining between them. This CDR3 has 15 residues. Germline V gene lookup returns CDR1 SGHVS and CDR2 FNYEAQ. CDR3 coding DNA: TGTGCCAGCAGCTCAGTCGGGGGCGGGGGTACTGAAGCTTTCTTT. This codes for CASSSVGGGGTEAFF.

This rearrangement joins TRBV6-5 to TRBJ1-1; D ambiguous. Trimming cost V 0 bases and J 2 bases, with 7 bases left between them. Germline V gene lookup returns CDR1 MNHEY and CDR2 SVGAGI. The CDR3 has 14 residues. The CDR3 protein is CASSYSRHNTEAFF. Written as DNA, the CDR3 is TGTGCCAGCAGTTACTCCCGGCATAACACTGAAGCTTTCTTT.

The chain recombines TRBV2 with TRBJ2-5, with 14 nucleotides matching TRBD2. The length of the CDR3 is 18 residues. The V and J ends lost 5 bases and 4 bases, in that order; junction bases with no gene match: 12. From germline, CDR1 is SNHLY and CDR2 FYNNEI. The CDR3 DNA is TGTGCCAGCAGTCAGATCAGTGGACTAGCGGGGGGCCTAGAGACCCAGTACTTC. As protein: CASSQISGLAGGLETQYF.

The V gene is TRBV6-5, the J gene TRBJ1-2, with 8 bases matching TRBD1. The CDR3 spans 15 residues. The ends lost 6 bases at V and 4 bases at J; junction bases unmatched: 10. Germline V gene data show CDR1 as MNHEY and CDR2 as SVGAGI. The CDR3, as DNA: TGTGCCAGCAGCCTGGACCGGGACAGGTCCTATGGCTACACCTTC. Protein: CASSLDRDRSYGYTF.

J is TRBJ1-5 and V is TRBV19, with 8 bases aligning to TRBD1. The germline gives CDR1 LNHDA, CDR2 SQIVND (reference sequence). The CDR3 runs 14 residues. The V and J ends lost 5 bases and 4 bases, in that order; junction bases with no gene match: 4. Here the CDR3 reads CASSQYRGNQPQHF. As DNA, the CDR3 is TGTGCCAGTAGTCAATACAGGGGGAATCAGCCCCAGCATTTT.

CDR3 amino acids: CASSQAAVGDNSPLHF. CDR3 nucleotide sequence: TGCGCCAGCAGCCAAGCGGCCGTCGGGGATAATTCACCCCTCCACTTT. The V call is TRBV4-3, the J call TRBJ1-6; D is undetermined. The CDR3 sequence is 16 residues long. Between the trimmed V and J ends, which lost 1 base and 5 bases, there was a span of 12 bases. Germline-derived CDR1 and CDR2 are LGHNA and YSLEER.

This clone was observed once. V usage is TRBV7-9 and J usage is TRBJ2-3; either TRBD1 or TRBD2 may supply D (7 bases each). Per germline, CDR1 SEHNR and CDR2 FQNEAQ (reference sequence). The CDR3 covers 15 residues. Trimming cost V 0 bases and J 6 bases, with 13 bases left between them. As DNA, the CDR3 is TGTGCCAGCAGCTTAGCGGGAGGGGGCGACGATACGCAGTATTTT. Amino acid sequence: CASSLAGGGDDTQYF. The full variable domain, in which reference TRBV7-9 and TRBJ2-3 provide the parts outside the CDR3, is DTGVSQNPRHKITKRGQNVTFRCDPISEHNRLYWYRQTLGQGPEFLTYFQNEAQLEKSRLLSDRFSAERPKGSFSTLEIQRTEQGDSAMYLCASSLAGGGDDTQYFGPGTRLTVL.

V is TRBV6-5 and J is TRBJ2-7; weak D call: TRBD1 (6 bases). The CDR3 consists of 14 residues. Trimming pared 6 bases from V and 7 bases from J, leaving 19 bases between. The germline V gene has CDR1 MNHEY and CDR2 SVGAGI. CDR3 nucleotides: TGTGCCAGCAGACGCCCCGGGACATTTGGGGAGCAGTACTTC. This encodes CASRRPGTFGEQYF.

The CDR3 region has the DNA TGTGCCAGCAGTTACTCCGGGACGTTGAGATCTGGAAACACCATATATTTT. Encoded protein: CASSYSGTLRSGNTIYF. This chain joins TRBV6-2 or TRBV6-3 and TRBJ1-3; D might be TRBD1 (5 bases). The germline V gene encodes CDR1 MNHEY and CDR2 SVGEGT. Trimming took off 0 bases at V and 1 base at J, with 13 bases between the two ends. The CDR3 extends over 17 amino acids.

Concerning this clone: At one of its ends the junction is not consistent with the germline gene, which may arise from a read error. V and J are TRBV27 and TRBJ1-6; D remains ambiguous. CDR3 length: 13 residues. Germline V CDR1 and CDR2: MNHEY, SMNVEV (reference sequence). The CDR3 DNA is TGTGCCAGCAGTTTCTCCCATAATTCACCCCTCCACTTT. It translates to CASSFSHNSPLHF.

This chain links TRBV4-3 with TRBJ2-7; D gene uncertain. The germline CDR1 and CDR2 sequences are LGHNA and YSLEER. Trimming removed 0 bases at V and 5 bases at J, with 14 bases between. There are 15 residues in the CDR3. The CDR3 DNA is TGCGCCAGCAGCCAAGATCAAGTTGGTTCGGACGAGCAGTACTTC. Translated: CASSQDQVGSDEQYF.

Concerning this clone: This specimen includes other DNA sequences encoding the same CDR3. V is TRBV21-1 and J is TRBJ2-2; TRBD2 reflects the table's D call only, with no check against the DNA. TRBV21-1 is flagged as a pseudogene. CDR3 length equals 17 residues. The CDR3 DNA reads TGTGCCAGCAGCAAAATTGGTGTGGGGGGGCTCTCCGGGGAGCTGTTTTTT. Its protein is CASSKIGVGGLSGELFF.

Remarks on this clone: The junction and the germline gene differ at one end; a read error may be behind it. The chain employs TRBV5-1 and TRBJ2-1, with 7 bases aligning to TRBD1. The CDR3 length is 16 residues. The germline CDR1 and CDR2 sequences are SGHRS and YFSETQ. CDR3 in amino acids: CASSLVGWTGNNKQFF. The CDR3 DNA reads as TGCGCCAGCAGCTTGGTAGGGTGGACAGGCAACAATAAGCAGTTCTTC.

The rearrangement uses TRBV7-3 and TRBJ2-1; 8 bases are a match to TRBD2. Germline trimming cut 1 base from V and 5 bases from J; bases unmatched to any gene: 7. CDR1 SGHTA and CDR2 FQGTGA come from the germline V gene. CDR3 length: 16 amino acids. The CDR3 protein is CASSLSSSGSNNEQFF. CDR3 sequence (DNA): TGTGCCAGCAGCTTAAGCTCTAGCGGGTCCAACAATGAGCAGTTCTTC.

The chain has TRBV10-3 and TRBJ2-3, with 8 positions matching TRBD1. CDR3 length equals 14 residues. V lost 6 bases to trimming and J lost 1 base; unmatched junction nucleotides: 3. Germline values: CDR1 ENHRY, CDR2 SYGVKD. The CDR3 coding sequence is TGTGCCATCAGGGAGGGACAGGGCACAGATACGCAGTATTTT. Protein sequence: CAIREGQGTDTQYF.

The rearrangement uses TRBV5-4 and TRBJ2-2; 8 bases align to TRBD2. Germline CDR1 and CDR2: SGHNT and YYREEE (reference sequence). The V gene end was trimmed by 4 bases and the J gene end by 2 bases; junction bases not matched to a gene: 10. There are 17 residues in the CDR3. DNA for the CDR3: TGTGCCAGCAGCCGCCCCAGCGGGGGACCAAACACCGGGGAGCTGTTTTTT. As protein: CASSRPSGGPNTGELFF.

V and J are TRBV3-1 (or the pseudogene TRBV3-2) and TRBJ1-3; 7 positions match TRBD1. With 4 bases clipped from V and 6 bases from J, the junction kept 3 bases outside the gene matches. CDR1 LGHDT and CDR2 YNNKEL come from the germline V gene (reference sequence). There are 13 residues in the CDR3. The DNA for the CDR3 is TGTGCCAGCAGCCGTGACAGGGTAAACACCATATATTTT. This translates into CASSRDRVNTIYF.

The genes are TRBV5-5 and TRBJ2-5, with a weak D call TRBD1 (7 bases). CDR1 and CDR2 (germline): SGHKS, YYEKEE (reference sequence). Deletions cut 6 bases from V and 7 bases from J, with 25 bases between. The length of the CDR3 is 16 residues. In DNA, the CDR3 is TGTGCCAGCATCCACGACCTATCGACAGGGAGGTCGACCCAGTACTTC. Its protein product is CASIHDLSTGRSTQYF.

The chain couples TRBV6-5 to TRBJ1-3; 8 bases agree with TRBD1. Trimming at V came to 7 bases and at J to 3 bases, leaving 5 bases not matched to a gene. The germline CDR1 and CDR2 sequences are MNHEY and SVGAGI. The CDR3 has 14 amino acids. CDR3 in DNA: TGTGCCAGCACCATAGGACAGGGTGGAAACACCATATATTTT. This encodes CASTIGQGGNTIYF.

A note on this clone: An end of the junction differs from the germline gene, which may be a read error. Here the CDR3 DNA reads TGTGCTAGCAGCAGCACAAGGACTAGCGGCGAGACCCAGTACTTC. Translated, it gives CASSSTRTSGETQYF. The chain links TRBV7-7 to TRBJ2-5; 10 nucleotides agree with TRBD2. The CDR3 has 15 residues. Germline CDR1 and CDR2: SSHAT and FNYEAQ (reference sequence). The full variable domain, its missing parts supplied by reference TRBV7-7 and TRBJ2-5, is GAGVSQSPRYKVTKRGQDVTLRCDPISSHATLYWYQQALGQGPEFLTYFNYEAQPDKSGLPSDRFSAERPEGSISTLTIQRTEQRDSAMYRCASSSTRTSGETQYFGPGTRLLVL.

This CDR3 reads CASSSTSGGWYTQYF. The CDR3 region has the DNA TGTGCCAGCAGCTCAACTAGCGGGGGGTGGTATACGCAGTATTTT. This chain uses TRBV7-2 with TRBJ2-3; 12 positions match TRBD2. The CDR3 covers 15 residues. Germline V lookup: CDR1 SGHTA, CDR2 FQGNSA. V was pared by 4 bases and J by 7 bases, with 6 bases of the junction left unmatched.

The chain employs TRBV28 and TRBJ1-5; D is possibly TRBD1 (5 bases). The CDR3 has 16 residues. The germline CDR1 and CDR2 sequences are MDHEN and SYDVKM. Trimming left V 6 bases short and J 1 base short, with 16 bases between. The CDR3 nucleotides read TGTGCCAGCAGCCATTATTCAGGGAGGAGCAATCAGCCCCAGCATTTT. This encodes CASSHYSGRSNQPQHF. Full variable domain (rest looked up from reference TRBV28 and TRBJ1-5): DVKVTQSSRYLVKRTGEKVFLECVQDMDHENMFWYRQDPGLGLRLIYFSYDVKMKEKGDIPEGYSVSREKKERFSLILESASTNQTSMYLCASSHYSGRSNQPQHFGDGTRLSIL.

The rearrangement links TRBV28 to TRBJ1-5; weak D call: TRBD1 (5 bases). The CDR3 is 15 residues long. The germline CDR1 and CDR2 sequences are MDHEN and SYDVKM. V was pared by 5 bases and J by 5 bases, with 16 bases between. CDR3 sequence (DNA): TGTGCCAGCAGTCTATCGTGGGGGGAATATCAGCCCCAGCATTTT. Amino acids: CASSLSWGEYQPQHF.

The chain uses TRBV6-4 and TRBJ1-1; D is undetermined. Trimming stripped 7 bases from V and 6 bases from J, with 27 bases between. The CDR3 is made up of 17 amino acids. In germline, CDR1 is MRHNA, CDR2 SNTAGT. CDR3 loop: CASIHPLFQELRPEAFF. In DNA form, the CDR3 reads TGTGCCAGCATACACCCGCTCTTTCAGGAACTTCGGCCTGAAGCTTTCTTT.

This clone was seen a single time. The V gene is TRBV25-1, the J gene TRBJ2-1; possibly TRBD2 for D (6 bases). The CDR3 has 14 residues. Trimming shortened V by 3 bases and J by 8 bases, and 14 bases separated the two germline ends. The V gene's germline CDR1 is MGHDK and CDR2 SYGVNS. The chain's CDR3 is CASSDSTSLDEQFF. In DNA, the CDR3 is TGTGCCAGCAGTGACTCGACTAGTCTCGATGAGCAGTTCTTC.